One and the same sample provided the 12 T cell receptor beta chains below, sequenced in a study of cytomegalovirus exposure and HLA in healthy donors. The primer mix had 60 Vbeta and 13 Jbeta primers. Generated by immunoSEQ multiplex PCR, the TCRdb table keeps only in-frame clones and is missing some. The data show about 110,000 clones, around three quarters seen once. Sequencing used PBMCs. The source is a woman aged 25 to 39 in good health and CMV-seronegative.

This rearrangement joins TRBV11-3 to TRBJ2-7; 7 positions agree with TRBD1. Germline values: CDR1 SGHNT, CDR2 YENEEA. There are 15 residues in the CDR3. V shed 5 bases and J 4 bases; nucleotides not matched to a gene: 11. This chain's CDR3 is CASSITGVSGYEQYF. The CDR3 nucleotides read TGTGCCAGCAGCATAACAGGGGTCTCCGGATACGAGCAGTACTTC.

This chain joins TRBV14 and TRBJ2-7; possible D gene TRBD2, 6 bases. The germline gives CDR1 SGHDN, CDR2 FVKESK. Trimming shortened V by 0 bases and J by 9 bases, and 12 bases separated the two germline ends. CDR3 size: 13 residues. The CDR3, as DNA: TGTGCCAGCAGCCAAGAGTTGGGACTGGGGCAGTACTTC. As protein: CASSQELGLGQYF.

The chain carries TRBV30 and TRBJ1-1; 8 bases are a match to TRBD1. Germline V gives CDR1 GTSNPN, CDR2 SVGIG (reference sequence). The CDR3 runs to 15 residues. V lost 5 bases and J lost 1; bases outside the gene matches: 9. The CDR3 DNA is TGTGCCTGGGGCAGACAGGGGATGGGGAACACTGAAGCTTTCTTT. Residues: CAWGRQGMGNTEAFF.

The V gene is TRBV9, the J gene TRBJ1-1, with D possibly being TRBD1 (5 bases). Deletions cut 0 bases from V and 3 bases from J, with 6 bases between. This CDR3 has 13 amino acids. Germline CDR1 reads SGDLS; CDR2 reads YYNGEE. The DNA of the CDR3 is TGTGCCAGCAGCGTAGCGGGGGACACTGAAGCTTTCTTT. This sequence encodes CASSVAGDTEAFF.

The chain uses TRBV5-1 and TRBJ2-7, with a tentative D call TRBD2 (6 bases). The CDR3 sequence is 16 residues long. Trimming took 3 bases from V and 1 from J, leaving 17 bases between them. Germline loops: CDR1 SGHRS, CDR2 YFSETQ. In DNA, the CDR3 is TGCGCCAGCAGCTGGAGGGCGACAGCCATTTCCTACGAGCAGTACTTC. Protein sequence: CASSWRATAISYEQYF.

The V call is TRBV9, the J call TRBJ1-1; 9 nucleotides agree with TRBD1. In germline, CDR1 is SGDLS, CDR2 YYNGEE. The CDR3 consists of 16 residues. V lost 2 bases and J lost 1; bases outside the gene matches: 6. CDR3 loop: CASSVSPGQGNTEAFF. As DNA, the CDR3 is TGTGCCAGCAGCGTCTCTCCGGGACAGGGGAACACTGAAGCTTTCTTT.

The chain links TRBV28 to TRBJ1-3; the D gene is possibly TRBD1 (6 bases). V was cut by 10 bases and J by 4 bases, with 14 bases left in between. Germline V gene lookup returns CDR1 MDHEN and CDR2 SYDVKM. CDR3 size: 13 residues. The CDR3 nucleotides read TGTGCCATCGGCGGTGGGACAGGAAACACCATATATTTT. Encoded protein: CAIGGGTGNTIYF.

This sequence joins TRBV29-1 and TRBJ1-1; possibly TRBD1 for D (6 bases). The CDR3 totals 13 residues. Trimming stripped 7 bases from V and 0 bases from J, with 12 bases between. The germline CDR1 and CDR2 sequences are SQVTM and ANQGSEA. The CDR3 nucleotides read TGCAGCGGTGTGGACAGCATGAACACTGAAGCTTTCTTT. Its protein product is CSGVDSMNTEAFF.

The V gene is TRBV28, the J gene TRBJ1-5; D ambiguous. The CDR3 is made up of 12 amino acids. In germline, CDR1 is MDHEN, CDR2 SYDVKM. The V gene lost 5 bases and the J gene lost 6 bases, with 8 bases spanning the gap. CDR3 DNA sequence: TGTGCCAGCAGTCCCATGCGTCAGCCCCAGCATTTT. Its protein product is CASSPMRQPQHF. Based on the CDR3 plus reference TRBV28 and TRBJ1-5, the full variable domain is DVKVTQSSRYLVKRTGEKVFLECVQDMDHENMFWYRQDPGLGLRLIYFSYDVKMKEKGDIPEGYSVSREKKERFSLILESASTNQTSMYLCASSPMRQPQHFGDGTRLSIL.

This clone was recorded only once. The chain recombines TRBV11-1 with TRBJ1-1; D remains unclear. Germline V gene data show CDR1 as SGHAT and CDR2 as FQDESV (reference sequence). The germline V and J ends were trimmed by 2 bases and 0 bases, with 7 bases remaining between them. The CDR3 covers 14 residues. CDR3 coding DNA: TGTGCCAGCAGCTTACAGGCTATGAACACTGAAGCTTTCTTT. This encodes CASSLQAMNTEAFF.

The chain joins TRBV5-6 to TRBJ2-1, with TRBD2 matching over 11 bases. After removal of 6 bases from V and 6 bases from J, the junction contained 14 bases not matched to a gene. This CDR3 region has 17 residues. Germline-derived CDR1 and CDR2 are SGHDT and YYEEEE. CDR3 nucleotides: TGTGCCAGCAACTTCCTGGGTGTCCTAGCGGGAGGCAATGAGCAGTTCTTC. As protein: CASNFLGVLAGGNEQFF.

This chain joins TRBV19 and TRBJ2-5, with 10 nucleotides matching TRBD1. Germline CDR1 and CDR2: LNHDA and SQIVND (reference sequence). After removal of 4 bases from V and 4 bases from J, the junction contained 9 bases not matched to a gene. This CDR3 has 16 amino acids. CDR3: CASSRLTGGIPETQYF. As DNA, the CDR3 is TGTGCCAGTAGTAGATTGACAGGGGGCATCCCAGAGACCCAGTACTTC.